These T cell receptor beta chains were read from a single sample in a study of T cells in localized non-small cell lung cancer. Assay: immunoSEQ multiplex PCR; the TCRdb copy retains only in-frame clones and omits some. The sample yields approximately 41,000 clones, around 86% seen once. The source was peripheral blood mononuclear cells, collected before any cancer treatment. The origin of the receptors is an older male donor with stage II lung adenocarcinoma. Each CDR3 is given with its conserved first and last residue. A D gene is named only where the DNA matches it firmly. Clone size appears in some rows only: once, few, many, or a class for an expanded clone.

D	V	size	J	CDR3	DNA
TRBD2	TRBV4-1	-	TRBJ2-5	CASSPGTSGQETQYF	TGCGCCAGCAGTCCCGGGACTAGCGGTCAAGAGACCCAGTACTTC
-	TRBV19	-	TRBJ1-4	CASSIDQAGAAQLFF	TGTGCCAGTAGTATAGATCAGGCGGGTGCCGCCCAACTGTTTTTT
TRBD2	TRBV9	-	TRBJ2-3	CASSVTSGGTQYF	TGTGCCAGCAGCGTAACTAGCGGTGGTACGCAGTATTTT
-	TRBV7-2	-	TRBJ2-1	CASTSGQRVLGNEQFF	TGTGCCAGCACCTCTGGACAGCGGGTTTTGGGGAATGAGCAGTTCTTC
-	TRBV11-2	-	TRBJ2-7	CASSRGTVKGYEQYF	TGTGCCAGCAGCCGGGGGACAGTGAAGGGCTACGAGCAGTACTTC
-	TRBV5-1	-	TRBJ2-1	CASSTDIGSYNEQFF	TGCGCCAGCAGCACGGACATCGGCTCCTACAATGAGCAGTTCTTC
-	TRBV4-3	-	TRBJ1-1	CASSQEVRNTEAFF	TGCGCCAGCAGCCAAGAAGTGAGGAACACTGAGGCTTTCTTT
-	TRBV7-8	-	TRBJ2-7	CASSLGRDIFEQYF	TGTGCCAGCAGCTTAGGGAGGGACATCTTCGAGCAGTACTTC
-	TRBV9	-	TRBJ1-1	CASSVETGLNTEAFF	TGTGCCAGCAGCGTAGAAACAGGACTGAACACTGAAGCTTTCTTT
-	TRBV7-2	-	TRBJ1-5	CASSVQGGQPQHF	TGTGCCAGCAGCGTCCAGGGCGGACAGCCCCAGCATTTT
-	TRBV28	-	TRBJ2-7	CATKGTHGSQYF	TGTGCCACCAAAGGAACCCATGGGTCGCAGTACTTC
TRBD1	TRBV7-9	-	TRBJ1-2	CASSLGQSYGYTF	TGTGCCAGCAGCCTGGGACAGTCCTATGGCTACACCTTC
-	TRBV19	-	TRBJ1-2	CASSARGNHGYTF	TGTGCCAGTAGTGCGCGTGGGAACCATGGCTACACCTTC
-	TRBV5-1	-	TRBJ1-1	CASSGQEAGNEAFF	TGCGCCAGCAGCGGGCAGGAGGCCGGGAATGAAGCTTTCTTT
-	TRBV6-1	once	TRBJ2-3	CASSAPGQGMTDTQYF	TGTGCCAGCAGTGCCCCCGGGCAGGGGATGACAGATACGCAGTATTTT
-	TRBV4-3	-	TRBJ2-5	CASSQTMLGLRRTRETQYF	TGCGCCAGCAGCCAAACAATGTTGGGCCTCAGGCGCACACGAGAGACCCAGTACTTC
-	TRBV18	-	TRBJ1-2	CASSPRQNTNYGYTF	TGTGCCAGCTCACCACGGCAGAATACTAACTATGGCTACACCTTC
-	TRBV25-1	-	TRBJ1-1	CASSGEEGWVTEAFF	TGTGCCAGCAGTGGCGAGGAAGGCTGGGTCACTGAAGCTTTCTTT
-	TRBV6-5	-	TRBJ2-7	CASSPGRNEQYF	TGTGCCAGCAGTCCGGGACGGAACGAGCAGTACTTC
-	TRBV5-1	once	TRBJ1-2	CASTLDTQGRYGYTF	TGCGCCAGCACCCTTGATACTCAGGGGCGATATGGCTACACCTTC
-	TRBV6-1	-	TRBJ1-2	CASRDISGGNYGYTF	TGTGCCAGTCGGGACATTAGCGGGGGTAACTATGGCTACACCTTC
-	TRBV15	-	TRBJ1-2	CATSRDRRGYTF	TGTGCCACCAGCAGAGACCGGCGCGGCTACACCTTC
TRBD2	TRBV6-5	-	TRBJ2-1	CASSQTSARLNEQFF	TGTGCCAGCAGCCAGACTAGCGCGAGACTCAATGAGCAGTTCTTC
-	TRBV6-1	once	TRBJ1-5	CASSEGGRGRQPQHF	TGTGCCAGCAGTGAAGGCGGCAGGGGAAGGCAGCCCCAGCATTTT
-	TRBV4-1	-	TRBJ2-7	CASSRTLGDEQYF	TGCGCCAGCAGCCGCACGTTGGGGGACGAGCAGTACTTC
-	TRBV5-6	-	TRBJ1-1	CASSPPSLGENTEAFF	TGTGCCAGCAGCCCCCCTTCCCTCGGGGAGAACACTGAAGCTTTCTTT
-	TRBV7-9	few	TRBJ1-4	CASSTLTGSGEKLFF	TGTGCCAGCAGCACATTGACAGGATCTGGAGAAAAACTGTTTTTT